This TCR beta chain was sequenced in a study of Ad26.COV2.S vaccination and SARS-CoV-2 variants. Study background: The Ad26.COV2.S arm of the COV1001 trial was where the donor was placed.

Study observations and caveats: Substantial response breadth was reportedly seen for spike-specific CD8+ and CD4+ T cells after vaccination.

This sample's treatment: about 20 received Ad26.COV2.S at low or high dose, single or two shots; about 5 received placebo; per-sample allocation not given. The samples date from day 63 after the first vaccine or placebo injection. This person who donated was an adult of 18-55 years in Boston. Only in-frame clones appear in the TCRdb table, and some are missing; sequencing was by immunoSEQ multiplex PCR. The table has 350,000 to 550,000 clones, 89% seen once. V was pared by 5 bases and J by 10 bases, with 12 bases between. This CDR3 is built from 12 residues. Germline V gene sequence: CDR1 SEHNR, CDR2 FQNEAQ (reference sequence). As for this clone: Antigen unknown.

The chain employs TRBV7-9 and TRBJ2-1; D may correspond to TRBD1 or TRBD2 (5 bases each). Sequencing was performed on peripheral blood, taken in a trial of Ad26.COV2.S vaccine versus placebo. This sequence originates from a person aged 18-65 years who received the Ad26.COV2.S COVID-19 vaccine or a placebo. For the CDR3, the DNA is TGTGCCAGCAGCCCCCCGGGGCCCGAGCAGTTCTTC. This sequence encodes CASSPPGPEQFF.